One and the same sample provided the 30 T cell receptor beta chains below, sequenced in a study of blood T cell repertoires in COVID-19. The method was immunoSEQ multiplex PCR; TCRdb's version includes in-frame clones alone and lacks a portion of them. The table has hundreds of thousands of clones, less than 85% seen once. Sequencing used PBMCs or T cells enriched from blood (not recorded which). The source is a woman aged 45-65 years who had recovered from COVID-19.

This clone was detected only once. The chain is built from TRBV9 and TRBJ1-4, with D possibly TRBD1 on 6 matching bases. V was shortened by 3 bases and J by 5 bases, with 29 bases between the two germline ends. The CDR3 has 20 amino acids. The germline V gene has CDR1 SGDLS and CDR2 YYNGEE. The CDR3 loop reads CASSGGRGAFSSGENEKLFF. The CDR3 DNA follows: TGTGCCAGCAGCGGAGGACGGGGGGCTTTTTCATCAGGCGAGAATGAAAAACTGTTTTTT.

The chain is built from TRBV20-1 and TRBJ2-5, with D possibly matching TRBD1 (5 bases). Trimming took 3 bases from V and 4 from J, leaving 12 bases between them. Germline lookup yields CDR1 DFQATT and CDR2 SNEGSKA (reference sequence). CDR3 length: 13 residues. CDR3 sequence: CSASVDSRETQYF. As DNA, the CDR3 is TGCAGTGCTAGTGTAGACAGCCGAGAGACCCAGTACTTC.

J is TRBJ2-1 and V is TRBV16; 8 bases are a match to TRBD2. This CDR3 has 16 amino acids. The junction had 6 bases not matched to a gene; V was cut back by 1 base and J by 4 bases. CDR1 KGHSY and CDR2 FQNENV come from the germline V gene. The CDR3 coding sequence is TGTGCCAGCAGCCAATTCTCTAGCGGGTTGTACAATGAGCAGTTCTTC. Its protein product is CASSQFSSGLYNEQFF.

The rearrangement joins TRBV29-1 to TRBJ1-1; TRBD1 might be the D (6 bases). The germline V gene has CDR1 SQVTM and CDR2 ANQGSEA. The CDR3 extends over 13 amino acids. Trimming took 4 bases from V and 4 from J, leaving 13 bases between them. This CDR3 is CSVVRGATTEAFF. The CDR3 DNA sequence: TGCAGCGTTGTCAGGGGCGCGACCACTGAAGCTTTCTTT.

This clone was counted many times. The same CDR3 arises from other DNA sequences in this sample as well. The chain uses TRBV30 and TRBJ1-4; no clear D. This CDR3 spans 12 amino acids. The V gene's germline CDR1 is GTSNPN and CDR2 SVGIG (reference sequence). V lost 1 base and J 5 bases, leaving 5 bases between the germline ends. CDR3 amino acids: CAWSGLNEKLFF. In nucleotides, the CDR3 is TGTGCCTGGAGTGGTTTAAATGAAAAACTGTTTTTT.

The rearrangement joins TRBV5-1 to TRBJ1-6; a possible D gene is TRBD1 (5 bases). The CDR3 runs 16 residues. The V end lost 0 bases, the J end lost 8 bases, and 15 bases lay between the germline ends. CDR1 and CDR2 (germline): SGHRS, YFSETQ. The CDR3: CASSLGTSFSDSPLHF. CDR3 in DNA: TGCGCCAGCAGCTTGGGGACAAGCTTTAGTGATTCACCCCTCCACTTT.

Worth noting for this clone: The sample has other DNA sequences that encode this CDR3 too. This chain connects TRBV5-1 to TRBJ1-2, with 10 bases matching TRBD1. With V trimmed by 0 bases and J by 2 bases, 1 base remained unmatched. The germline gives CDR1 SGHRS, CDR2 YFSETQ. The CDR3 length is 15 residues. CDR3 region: CASSLAGQGNYGYTF. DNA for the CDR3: TGCGCCAGCAGCTTGGCGGGACAGGGGAACTATGGCTACACCTTC.

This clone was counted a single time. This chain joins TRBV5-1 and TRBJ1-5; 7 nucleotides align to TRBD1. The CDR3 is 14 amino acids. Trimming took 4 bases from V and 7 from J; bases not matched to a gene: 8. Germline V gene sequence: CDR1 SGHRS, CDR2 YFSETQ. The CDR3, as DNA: TGCGCCAGCAGCATGGGGACAGAAGGACAGCCCCAGCATTTT. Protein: CASSMGTEGQPQHF.

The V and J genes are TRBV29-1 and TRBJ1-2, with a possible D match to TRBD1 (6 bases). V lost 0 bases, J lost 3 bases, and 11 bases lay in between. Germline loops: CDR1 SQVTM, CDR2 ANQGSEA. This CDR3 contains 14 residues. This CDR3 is CSVEDLAGDYGYTF. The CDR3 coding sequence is TGCAGCGTTGAAGATCTAGCAGGGGACTATGGCTACACCTTC.

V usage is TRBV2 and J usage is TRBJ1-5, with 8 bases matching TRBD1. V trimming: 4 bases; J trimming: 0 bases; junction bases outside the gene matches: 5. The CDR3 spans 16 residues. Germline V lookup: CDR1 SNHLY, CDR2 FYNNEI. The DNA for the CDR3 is TGTGCCAGCAGTGTTGGGACAGGCAATAGCAATCAGCCCCAGCATTTT. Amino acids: CASSVGTGNSNQPQHF.

The chain's CDR3 is CASSGLAGVLGEQFF. DNA of the CDR3: TGTGCCAGCAGCGGACTAGCGGGAGTTTTGGGTGAGCAGTTCTTC. This chain uses TRBV14 with TRBJ2-1; the match to TRBD2 covers 13 bases. This CDR3 spans 15 amino acids. Trimming cost V 5 bases and J 9 bases; bases outside gene matches: 7. Germline V lookup: CDR1 SGHDN, CDR2 FVKESK.

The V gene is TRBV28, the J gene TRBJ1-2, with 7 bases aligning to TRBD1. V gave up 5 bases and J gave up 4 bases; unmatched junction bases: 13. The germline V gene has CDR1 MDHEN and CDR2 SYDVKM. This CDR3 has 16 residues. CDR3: CASSPDDRALSYGYTF. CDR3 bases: TGTGCCAGCAGTCCAGATGACAGGGCTCTAAGCTATGGCTACACCTTC.

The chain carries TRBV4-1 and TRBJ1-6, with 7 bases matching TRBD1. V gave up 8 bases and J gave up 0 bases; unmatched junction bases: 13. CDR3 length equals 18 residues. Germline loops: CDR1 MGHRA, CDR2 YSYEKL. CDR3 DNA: TGCGCCAGCTCCTTGGAACCGGGACAGAGCTCCTATAATTCACCCCTCCACTTT. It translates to CASSLEPGQSSYNSPLHF.

The CDR3: CASSPQDRAFTEAFF. DNA for the CDR3: TGTGCCAGCTCACCACAGGACAGGGCGTTTACTGAAGCTTTCTTT. The rearrangement uses TRBV18 and TRBJ1-1; 8 positions agree with TRBD1. The V and J ends lost 1 base and 5 bases, in that order; junction bases with no gene match: 6. The CDR3 covers 15 residues. The germline V gene has CDR1 KGHSH and CDR2 LQKENI.

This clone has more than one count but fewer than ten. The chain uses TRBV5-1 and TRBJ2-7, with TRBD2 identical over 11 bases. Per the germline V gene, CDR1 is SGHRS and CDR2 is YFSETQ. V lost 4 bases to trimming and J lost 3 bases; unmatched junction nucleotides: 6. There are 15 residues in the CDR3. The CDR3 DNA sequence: TGCGCCAGCAGCGGAGGGACTAGCGGACTCTACGAGCAGTACTTC. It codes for CASSGGTSGLYEQYF.

CDR3 nucleotide sequence: TGCGCCAGCAGCTTCAGTCAGGCCGCTGAAAAACTGTTTTTT. It translates to CASSFSQAAEKLFF. The chain carries TRBV5-1 and TRBJ1-4; D unclear. CDR1 and CDR2 from the germline V gene are SGHRS and YFSETQ. Between the trimmed V and J ends, which lost 2 bases and 7 bases, there was a span of 12 bases. The CDR3 extends over 14 amino acids.

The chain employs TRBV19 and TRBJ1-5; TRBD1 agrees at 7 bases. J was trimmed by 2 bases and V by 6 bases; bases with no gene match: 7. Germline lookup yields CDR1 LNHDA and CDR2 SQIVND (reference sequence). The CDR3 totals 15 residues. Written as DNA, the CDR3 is TGTGCCAGTAGGGAGGGGGCACATGGCAATCAGCCCCAGCATTTT. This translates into CASREGAHGNQPQHF.

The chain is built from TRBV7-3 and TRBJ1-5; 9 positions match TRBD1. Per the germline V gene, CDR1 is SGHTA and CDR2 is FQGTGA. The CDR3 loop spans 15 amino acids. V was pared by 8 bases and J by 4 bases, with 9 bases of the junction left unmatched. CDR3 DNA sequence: TGTGCCAGCGCTCCCGCCGGGACAGGGAATCAGCCCCAGCATTTT. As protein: CASAPAGTGNQPQHF.

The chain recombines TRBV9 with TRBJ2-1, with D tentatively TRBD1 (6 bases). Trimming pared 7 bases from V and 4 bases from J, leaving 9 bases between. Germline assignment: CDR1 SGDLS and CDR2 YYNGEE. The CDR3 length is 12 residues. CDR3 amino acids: CASGTLYNEQFF. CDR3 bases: TGTGCCAGCGGGACATTATACAATGAGCAGTTCTTC.

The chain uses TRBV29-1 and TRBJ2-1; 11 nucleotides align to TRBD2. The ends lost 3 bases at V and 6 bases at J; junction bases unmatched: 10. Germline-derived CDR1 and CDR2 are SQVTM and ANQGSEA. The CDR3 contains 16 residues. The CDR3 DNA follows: TGCAGCGTTGATGGTGTGACTAGCGGGAATCTCAATGAGCAGTTCTTC. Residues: CSVDGVTSGNLNEQFF.

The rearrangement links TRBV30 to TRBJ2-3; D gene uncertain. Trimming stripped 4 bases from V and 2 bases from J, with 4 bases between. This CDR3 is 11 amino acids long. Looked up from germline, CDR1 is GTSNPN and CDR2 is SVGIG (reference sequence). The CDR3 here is CAWTYTDTQYF. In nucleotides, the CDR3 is TGTGCCTGGACCTACACAGATACGCAGTATTTT.

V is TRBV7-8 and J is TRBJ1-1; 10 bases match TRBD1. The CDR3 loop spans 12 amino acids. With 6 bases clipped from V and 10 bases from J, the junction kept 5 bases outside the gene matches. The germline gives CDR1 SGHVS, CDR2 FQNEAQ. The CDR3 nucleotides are TGTGCCAGCAGACGACAGGGGGCCGGAGCTTTCTTT. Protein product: CASRRQGAGAFF.

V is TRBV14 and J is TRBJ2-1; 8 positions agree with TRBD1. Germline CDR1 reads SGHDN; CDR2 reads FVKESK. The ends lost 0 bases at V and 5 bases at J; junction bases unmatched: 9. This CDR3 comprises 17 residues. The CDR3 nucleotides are TGTGCCAGCAGCCAAGAGGGACAGGTCTCTTGGGACAATGAGCAGTTCTTC. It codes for CASSQEGQVSWDNEQFF.

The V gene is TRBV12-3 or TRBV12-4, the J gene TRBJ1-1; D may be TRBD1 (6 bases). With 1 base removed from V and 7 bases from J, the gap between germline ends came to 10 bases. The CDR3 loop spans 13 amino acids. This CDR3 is CASSLVQGNEAFF. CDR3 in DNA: TGTGCCAGCAGTTTAGTACAGGGAAATGAAGCTTTCTTT.

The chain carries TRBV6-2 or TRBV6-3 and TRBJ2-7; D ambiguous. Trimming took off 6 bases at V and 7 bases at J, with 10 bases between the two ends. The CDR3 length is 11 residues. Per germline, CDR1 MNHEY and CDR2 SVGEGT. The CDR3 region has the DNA TGTGCCAGCAGCAAGACGCGGGAGCAGTACTTC. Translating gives CASSKTREQYF.

Written as DNA, the CDR3 is TGTGCCAGCAGTGTACTAGCGGGGGCCTACAATGAGCAGTTCTTC. This sequence encodes CASSVLAGAYNEQFF. The V call is TRBV7-3, the J call TRBJ2-1; 11 positions match TRBD2. The trim removed 6 bases at V and 2 bases at J, leaving 3 bases unmatched. CDR3 length equals 15 residues. Germline assignment: CDR1 SGHTA and CDR2 FQGTGA.

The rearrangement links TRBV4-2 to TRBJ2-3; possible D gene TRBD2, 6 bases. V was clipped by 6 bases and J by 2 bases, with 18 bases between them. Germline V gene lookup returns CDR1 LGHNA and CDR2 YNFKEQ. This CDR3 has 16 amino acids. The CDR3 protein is CASSLTRGGFTDTQYF. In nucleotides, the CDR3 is TGTGCCAGCAGTCTCACGAGAGGAGGGTTCACAGATACGCAGTATTTT.

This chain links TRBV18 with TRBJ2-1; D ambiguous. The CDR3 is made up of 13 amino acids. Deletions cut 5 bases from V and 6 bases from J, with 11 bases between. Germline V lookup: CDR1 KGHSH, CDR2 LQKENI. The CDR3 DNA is TGTGCCAGCTCATTCGAGAACGTCAATGAGCAGTTCTTC. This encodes CASSFENVNEQFF.

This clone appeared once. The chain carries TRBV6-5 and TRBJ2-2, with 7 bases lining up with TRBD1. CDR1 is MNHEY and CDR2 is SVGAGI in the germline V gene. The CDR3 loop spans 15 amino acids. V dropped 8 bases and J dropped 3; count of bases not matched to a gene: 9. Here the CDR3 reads CASSTGQVYTGELFF. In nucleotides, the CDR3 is TGTGCCAGCTCAACCGGACAGGTGTACACCGGGGAGCTGTTTTTT.

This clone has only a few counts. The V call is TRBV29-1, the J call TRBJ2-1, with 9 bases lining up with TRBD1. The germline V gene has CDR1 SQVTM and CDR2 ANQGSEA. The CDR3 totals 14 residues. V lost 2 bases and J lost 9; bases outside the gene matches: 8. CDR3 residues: CSVEPGQGLGEQFF. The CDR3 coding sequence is TGCAGCGTTGAACCGGGACAGGGTCTGGGTGAGCAGTTCTTC.